This TCR beta chain originates from a study of cytomegalovirus exposure and HLA in healthy donors. Study background: Approximately 190 million T cells yielded 120 million or so unique TCR beta sequences, as an earlier analysis found. Notes on the study in general: The study listed 164 cytomegalovirus-associated TCR beta chains. Earlier analysis found most TCR beta V segments productive about 87% or about 30% of the time.

Vbeta (60) and Jbeta (13) primers were used in the PCR. In the original analysis: An analysis performed later counted around 86 million unique TCR beta chains (roughly 11 million of them shared). The repertoire was sequenced with immunoSEQ multiplex PCR; TCRdb's copy has only in-frame clones and lacks some. Clone size and the V and J calls come from that table; the DNA yielded D and trimming. Counted here are about 170,000 clones, roughly four fifths occurring once; the ten biggest clones make up approximately 5%. Concerning this clone: Its antigen is not known.

The length of the CDR3 is 14 residues. CDR1 is SGHVS, CDR2 FQNEAQ, per germline. The germline V and J ends were trimmed by 1 base and 3 bases, with 7 bases remaining between them. The TCR originated in a woman in her late teens or twenties in good health and CMV-seropositive. The sample taken for sequencing was PBMCs. The genes are TRBV7-8 and TRBJ1-3; no clear D gene. CDR3 nucleotides: TGTGCCAGCAGCTTAGGAATCGGTGGAAACACCATATATTTT. This gives the protein CASSLGIGGNTIYF.